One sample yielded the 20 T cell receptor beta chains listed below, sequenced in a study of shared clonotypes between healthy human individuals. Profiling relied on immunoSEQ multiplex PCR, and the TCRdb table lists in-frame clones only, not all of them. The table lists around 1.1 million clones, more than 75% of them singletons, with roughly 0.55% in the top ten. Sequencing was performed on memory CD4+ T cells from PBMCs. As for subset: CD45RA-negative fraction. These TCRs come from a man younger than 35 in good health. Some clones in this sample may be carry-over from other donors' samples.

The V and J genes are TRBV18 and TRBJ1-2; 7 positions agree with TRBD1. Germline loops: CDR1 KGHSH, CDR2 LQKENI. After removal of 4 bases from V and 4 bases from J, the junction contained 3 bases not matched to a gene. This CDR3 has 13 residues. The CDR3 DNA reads TGTGCCAGCTCACAAGGGGACAGCTATGGCTACACCTTC. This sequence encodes CASSQGDSYGYTF.

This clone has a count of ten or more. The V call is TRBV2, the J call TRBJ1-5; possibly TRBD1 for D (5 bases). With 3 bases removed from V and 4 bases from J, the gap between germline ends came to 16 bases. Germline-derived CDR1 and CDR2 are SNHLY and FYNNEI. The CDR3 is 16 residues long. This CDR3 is CASSEVGPNSNQPQHF. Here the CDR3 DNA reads TGTGCCAGCAGTGAGGTGGGACCTAATTCTAATCAGCCCCAGCATTTT. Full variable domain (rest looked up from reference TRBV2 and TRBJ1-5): EPEVTQTPSHQVTQMGQEVILRCVPISNHLYFYWYRQILGQKVEFLVSFYNNEISEKSEIFDDQFSVERPDGSNFTLKIRSTKLEDSAMYFCASSEVGPNSNQPQHFGDGTRLSIL.

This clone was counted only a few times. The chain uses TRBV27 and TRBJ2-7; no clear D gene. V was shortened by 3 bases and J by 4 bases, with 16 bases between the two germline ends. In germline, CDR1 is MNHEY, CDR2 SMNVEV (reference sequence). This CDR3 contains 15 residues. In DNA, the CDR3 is TGTGCCAGCAGTTTTTCTTGGCGCGTGACGTACGAGCAGTACTTC. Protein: CASSFSWRVTYEQYF.

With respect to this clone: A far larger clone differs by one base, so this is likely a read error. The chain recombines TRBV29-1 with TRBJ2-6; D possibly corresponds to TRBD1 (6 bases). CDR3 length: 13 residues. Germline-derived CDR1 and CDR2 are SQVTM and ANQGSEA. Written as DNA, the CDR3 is TGCAGAGGGGGAGACACTGGGGCCAACGTCCTGACTTTC. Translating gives CRGGDTGANVLTF.

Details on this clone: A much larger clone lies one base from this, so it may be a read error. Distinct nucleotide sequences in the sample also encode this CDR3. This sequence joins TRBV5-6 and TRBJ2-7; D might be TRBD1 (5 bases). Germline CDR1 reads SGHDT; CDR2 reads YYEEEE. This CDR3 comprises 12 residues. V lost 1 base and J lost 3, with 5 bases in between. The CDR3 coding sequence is TGTGCCAGCAGCTTGAGGGGCTACGAGCAGTACTTC. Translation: CASSLRGYEQYF. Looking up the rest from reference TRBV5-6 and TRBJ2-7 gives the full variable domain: DAGVTQSPTHLIKTRGQQVTLRCSPKSGHDTVSWYQQALGQGPQFIFQYYEEEERQRGNFPDRFSGHQFPNYSSELNVNALLLGDSALYLCASSLRGYEQYFGPGTRLTVT.

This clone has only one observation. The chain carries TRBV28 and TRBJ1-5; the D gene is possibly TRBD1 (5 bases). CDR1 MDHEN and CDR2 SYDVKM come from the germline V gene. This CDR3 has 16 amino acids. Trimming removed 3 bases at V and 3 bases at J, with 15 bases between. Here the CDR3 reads CASSFSGTGYNQPQHF. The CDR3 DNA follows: TGTGCCAGCAGTTTTTCCGGGACGGGCTACAATCAGCCCCAGCATTTT.

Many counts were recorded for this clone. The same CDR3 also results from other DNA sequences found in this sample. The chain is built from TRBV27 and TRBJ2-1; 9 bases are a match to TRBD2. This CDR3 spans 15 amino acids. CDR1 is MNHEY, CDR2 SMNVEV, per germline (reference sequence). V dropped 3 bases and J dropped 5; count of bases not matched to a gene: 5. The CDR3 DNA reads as TGTGCCAGCAGTTTGGGGCTAGCGGGAAACAATGAGCAGTTCTTC. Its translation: CASSLGLAGNNEQFF.

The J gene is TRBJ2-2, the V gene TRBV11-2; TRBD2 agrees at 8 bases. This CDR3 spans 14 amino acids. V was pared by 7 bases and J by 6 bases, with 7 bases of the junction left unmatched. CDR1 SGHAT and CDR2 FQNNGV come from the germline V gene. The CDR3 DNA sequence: TGTGCCAGCATGTTGGTAGCGGGATCCGGGGAGCTGTTTTTT. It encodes CASMLVAGSGELFF.

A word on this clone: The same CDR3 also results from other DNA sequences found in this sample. The CDR3 DNA follows: TGTGCCAGCAGCTGGGGGGGGAACACTGAAGCTTTCTTT. Its translation: CASSWGGNTEAFF. The chain recombines TRBV27 with TRBJ1-1, with D maybe TRBD1 (5 bases). This CDR3 has 13 residues. Germline V CDR1 and CDR2: MNHEY, SMNVEV (reference sequence). Trimming left V 6 bases short and J 1 base short, with 9 bases between.

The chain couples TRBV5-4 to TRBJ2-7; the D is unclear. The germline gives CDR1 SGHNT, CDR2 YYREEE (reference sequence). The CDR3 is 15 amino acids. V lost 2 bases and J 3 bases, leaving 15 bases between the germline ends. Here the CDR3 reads CASSLGTDEIYEQYF. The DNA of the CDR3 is TGTGCCAGCAGCTTAGGTACCGACGAGATCTACGAGCAGTACTTC.

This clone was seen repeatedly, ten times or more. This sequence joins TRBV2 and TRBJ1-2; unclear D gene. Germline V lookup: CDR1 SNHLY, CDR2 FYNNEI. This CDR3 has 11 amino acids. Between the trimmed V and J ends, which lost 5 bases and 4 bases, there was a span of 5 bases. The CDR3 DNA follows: TGTGCCAGCAGTCCTGTCTATGGCTACACCTTC. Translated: CASSPVYGYTF.

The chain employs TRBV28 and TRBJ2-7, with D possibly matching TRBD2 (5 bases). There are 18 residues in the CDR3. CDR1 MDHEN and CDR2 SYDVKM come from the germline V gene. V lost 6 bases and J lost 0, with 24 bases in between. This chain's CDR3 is CASSRVPGFTSSSYEQYF. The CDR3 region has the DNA TGTGCCAGCAGCCGGGTACCGGGGTTCACAAGCAGCTCCTACGAGCAGTACTTC.

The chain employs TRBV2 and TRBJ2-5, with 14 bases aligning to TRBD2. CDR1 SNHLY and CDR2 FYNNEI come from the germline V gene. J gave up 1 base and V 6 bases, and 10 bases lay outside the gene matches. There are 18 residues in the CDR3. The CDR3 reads CASRRRTSGRLSQETQYF. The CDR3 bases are TGTGCCAGCAGAAGGCGGACTAGCGGGAGGTTAAGCCAAGAGACCCAGTACTTC.

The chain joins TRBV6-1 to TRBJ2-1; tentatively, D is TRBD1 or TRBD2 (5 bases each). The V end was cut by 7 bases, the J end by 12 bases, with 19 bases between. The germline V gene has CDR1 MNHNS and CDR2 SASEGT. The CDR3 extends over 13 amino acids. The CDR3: CASTAGAPVWQFF. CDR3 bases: TGTGCCAGCACCGCCGGGGCACCCGTGTGGCAGTTCTTC.

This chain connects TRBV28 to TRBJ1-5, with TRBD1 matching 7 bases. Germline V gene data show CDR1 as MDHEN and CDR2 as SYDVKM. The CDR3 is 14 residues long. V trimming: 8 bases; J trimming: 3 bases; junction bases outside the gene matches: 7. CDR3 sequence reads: CASREGQPNQPQHF. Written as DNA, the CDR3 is TGTGCCAGCCGGGAGGGACAGCCCAATCAGCCCCAGCATTTT. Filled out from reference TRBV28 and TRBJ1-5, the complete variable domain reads DVKVTQSSRYLVKRTGEKVFLECVQDMDHENMFWYRQDPGLGLRLIYFSYDVKMKEKGDIPEGYSVSREKKERFSLILESASTNQTSMYLCASREGQPNQPQHFGDGTRLSIL.

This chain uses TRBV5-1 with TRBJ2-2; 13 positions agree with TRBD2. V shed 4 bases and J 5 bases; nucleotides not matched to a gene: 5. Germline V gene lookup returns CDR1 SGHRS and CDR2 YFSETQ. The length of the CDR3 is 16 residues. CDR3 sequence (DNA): TGCGCCAGCAGCCTCGGACTAGCGGGAGCGACCGGGGAGCTGTTTTTT. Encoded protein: CASSLGLAGATGELFF.

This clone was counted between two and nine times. CDR3 in amino acids: CASSSRTGPNIQYF. For the CDR3, the DNA is TGTGCCAGCAGCTCAAGGACAGGGCCAAACATTCAGTACTTC. The J gene is TRBJ2-4, the V gene TRBV5-6; TRBD1 matches 8 bases. CDR1 is SGHDT, CDR2 YYEEEE, per germline. Germline trimming cut 3 bases from V and 6 bases from J; bases unmatched to any gene: 5. CDR3 size: 14 residues. The full variable domain, with the rest looked up from reference TRBV5-6 and TRBJ2-4, is DAGVTQSPTHLIKTRGQQVTLRCSPKSGHDTVSWYQQALGQGPQFIFQYYEEEERQRGNFPDRFSGHQFPNYSSELNVNALLLGDSALYLCASSSRTGPNIQYFGAGTRLSVL.

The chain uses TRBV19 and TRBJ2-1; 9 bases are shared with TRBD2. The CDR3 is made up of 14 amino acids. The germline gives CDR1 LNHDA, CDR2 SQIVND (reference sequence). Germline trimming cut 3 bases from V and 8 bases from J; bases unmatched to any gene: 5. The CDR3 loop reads CASSISGSWYEQFF. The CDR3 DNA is TGTGCCAGTAGTATTAGCGGGAGCTGGTATGAGCAGTTCTTC.

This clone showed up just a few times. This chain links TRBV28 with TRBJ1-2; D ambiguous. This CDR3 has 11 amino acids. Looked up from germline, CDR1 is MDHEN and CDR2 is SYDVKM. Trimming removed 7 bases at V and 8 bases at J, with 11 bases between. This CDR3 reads CASTTTWGYTF. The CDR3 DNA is TGTGCCAGCACTACGACGTGGGGCTACACCTTC.

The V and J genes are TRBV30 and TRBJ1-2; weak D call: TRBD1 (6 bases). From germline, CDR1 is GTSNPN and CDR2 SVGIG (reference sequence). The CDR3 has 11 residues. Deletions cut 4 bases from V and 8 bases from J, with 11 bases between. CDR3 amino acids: CAWMRGAGYTF. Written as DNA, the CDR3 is TGTGCCTGGATGCGGGGGGCCGGCTACACCTTC.